These 30 T cell receptor beta chains were sequenced from one sample in a study of cytomegalovirus exposure and HLA in healthy donors. PCR used 60 Vbeta primers and 13 Jbeta primers. The table came from immunoSEQ multiplex PCR; TCRdb's copy has only in-frame clones and leaves some out. The sample lists more than 95,000 clones, 76% seen once, with roughly 15% in the top ten. Sequencing input: PBMCs. Receptors originate from a man over 45 in good health and CMV-seropositive.

V is TRBV6-5 and J is TRBJ1-1, with a tentative D call TRBD1 (6 bases). Per germline, CDR1 MNHEY and CDR2 SVGAGI. V shed 6 bases and J shed 11 bases, with 19 bases lying between them. This CDR3 is 13 amino acids long. In nucleotides, the CDR3 is TGTGCCAGCAGGCCGGGGGGACGGGACATCGCTTTCTTT. Its protein is CASRPGGRDIAFF.

The chain couples TRBV6-5 to TRBJ1-5; possibly TRBD1 for D (5 bases). The germline V and J ends were trimmed by 8 bases and 1 base, with 12 bases remaining between them. CDR1 and CDR2 (germline): MNHEY, SVGAGI. This CDR3 is 14 amino acids long. CDR3 protein: CASGPRQSNQPQHF. The CDR3, as DNA: TGTGCCAGCGGACCGAGACAGAGCAATCAGCCCCAGCATTTT.

This CDR3 reads CASSPRTSYEQYF. The CDR3 region has the DNA TGTGCCAGCAGCCCCAGGACTTCCTACGAGCAGTACTTC. This sequence joins TRBV7-9 and TRBJ2-7; weak D call: TRBD2 (5 bases). Trimming removed 5 bases from V and 1 base from J, with 9 bases in between. CDR3 size: 13 residues. Per the germline V gene, CDR1 is SEHNR and CDR2 is FQNEAQ (reference sequence).

The CDR3 protein is CASNPLRGTEAFF. The CDR3 DNA sequence: TGTGCCAGCAACCCTCTCAGAGGCACTGAAGCTTTCTTT. The rearrangement uses TRBV9 and TRBJ1-1; D is unclear. The germline CDR1 and CDR2 sequences are SGDLS and YYNGEE. The ends were cut back, 6 bases at V and 4 bases at J, with 13 bases in the middle. The CDR3 covers 13 residues.

This clone showed up just once. The V gene is TRBV6-5, the J gene TRBJ2-1; 7 bases are shared with TRBD1. CDR3 size: 14 residues. After removal of 5 bases from V and 5 bases from J, the junction contained 6 bases not matched to a gene. CDR1 and CDR2 from the germline V gene are MNHEY and SVGAGI. CDR3 protein: CASSRNRGDNEQFF. As DNA, the CDR3 is TGTGCCAGCAGTCGCAACAGGGGAGACAATGAGCAGTTCTTC.

This clone has only one observation. The chain couples TRBV11-2 to TRBJ2-1; 9 nucleotides align to TRBD1. The CDR3 covers 16 residues. The J segment lost 6 bases and the V segment lost 1 base, leaving 7 bases of the junction unmatched. Germline CDR1 reads SGHAT; CDR2 reads FQNNGV. CDR3 coding DNA: TGTGCCAGCAGCTTAGGTGGGACAGGGAGGAGCAATGAGCAGTTCTTC. This encodes CASSLGGTGRSNEQFF.

This clone appeared a few times. The chain has TRBV19 and TRBJ1-5, with D perhaps TRBD1 (5 bases). Germline CDR1 LNHDA, CDR2 SQIVND (reference sequence). The CDR3 loop spans 14 amino acids. Between the trimmed V and J ends, which lost 10 bases and 4 bases, there was a span of 17 bases. Here the CDR3 reads CATRPGGGNQPQHF. CDR3 nucleotides: TGTGCCACTCGCCCTGGCGGGGGGAATCAGCCCCAGCATTTT.

This chain joins TRBV7-6 and TRBJ2-7; TRBD1 aligns across 7 bases. CDR3 size: 15 residues. J gave up 1 base and V 5 bases, and 8 bases lay outside the gene matches. Germline assignment: CDR1 SGHVS and CDR2 FNYEAQ. The CDR3 bases are TGTGCCAGCAGCCCACATCGGGACAGTTCCTACGAGCAGTACTTC. Translating it yields CASSPHRDSSYEQYF. Variable domain in full (rest from reference TRBV7-6 and TRBJ2-7): GAGVSQSPRYKVTKRGQDVALRCDPISGHVSLYWYRQALGQGPEFLTYFNYEAQQDKSGLPNDRFSAERPEGSISTLTIQRTEQRDSAMYRCASSPHRDSSYEQYFGPGTRLTVT.

The gene calls are TRBV28 and TRBJ1-4; D perhaps matches TRBD1 (5 bases). The germline V gene encodes CDR1 MDHEN and CDR2 SYDVKM. V was trimmed by 7 bases and J by 5 bases, leaving 17 bases between them. This CDR3 contains 15 residues. CDR3: CASNYSGGKNEKLFF. The CDR3 DNA reads TGTGCCAGCAACTACTCGGGGGGGAAAAATGAAAAACTGTTTTTT.

The genes are TRBV19 and TRBJ2-5; a possible D gene is TRBD1 (5 bases). V lost 11 bases and J 0 bases, leaving 19 bases between the germline ends. The CDR3 runs 15 residues. Per germline, CDR1 LNHDA and CDR2 SQIVND (reference sequence). CDR3 nucleotide sequence: TGTGCCCGCCCCATAGGGGCAGGCTACCAAGAGACCCAGTACTTC. It specifies CARPIGAGYQETQYF.

V is TRBV6-5 and J is TRBJ1-1; 8 bases align to TRBD1. This CDR3 contains 13 residues. The V segment lost 10 bases and the J segment 1 base; nucleotides outside the gene matches: 5. CDR1 and CDR2 from the germline V gene are MNHEY and SVGAGI. The CDR3 loop reads CATTGVANTEAFF. The CDR3 nucleotides are TGTGCCACGACAGGGGTGGCGAACACTGAAGCTTTCTTT.

The chain has TRBV10-2 and TRBJ2-7; a possible D gene is TRBD2 (5 bases). Germline V CDR1 and CDR2: WSHSY, SAAADI. CDR3 length: 13 amino acids. V was cut by 3 bases and J by 3 bases, with 9 bases left in between. CDR3 in amino acids: CASSDPGNYEQYF. In DNA form, the CDR3 reads TGCGCCAGCAGTGACCCCGGGAACTACGAGCAGTACTTC.

V and J are TRBV5-1 and TRBJ2-2; 7 nucleotides align to TRBD1. Germline V gene lookup returns CDR1 SGHRS and CDR2 YFSETQ. J gave up 1 base and V 7 bases, and 10 bases lay outside the gene matches. The CDR3 has 16 residues. For the CDR3, the DNA is TGCGCCAGCTCCTCGGGTGGGACAGTGAACACCGGGGAGCTGTTTTTT. It translates to CASSSGGTVNTGELFF.

This clone was recorded a few times. This chain's CDR3 is CASSFLSVTYEQYF. The DNA for the CDR3 is TGTGCCAGCAGTTTTCTGTCTGTAACCTACGAGCAGTACTTC. This rearrangement joins TRBV28 to TRBJ2-7; D is undetermined. V shed 3 bases and J shed 2 bases, with 11 bases lying between them. The CDR3 consists of 14 residues. CDR1 and CDR2 (germline): MDHEN, SYDVKM.

This chain connects TRBV7-9 to TRBJ1-5; 7 bases align to TRBD1. This CDR3 contains 14 residues. After removal of 2 bases from V and 4 bases from J, the junction contained 2 bases not matched to a gene. Germline lookup yields CDR1 SEHNR and CDR2 FQNEAQ (reference sequence). The CDR3 nucleotides read TGTGCCAGCAGCTTAATGGGACAGAATCAGCCCCAGCATTTT. The encoded protein is CASSLMGQNQPQHF.

This chain connects TRBV23-1 to TRBJ2-5; TRBD1 matches at 8 bases. The J call may be wrong; the DNA end is better matched by TRBJ2-7. TRBV23-1 is flagged as an ORF with uncertain function. This CDR3 is built from 15 residues. CDR3 loop: CASSRSRTGHHEQYF. DNA of the CDR3: TGCGCCAGCAGTCGCTCGCGGACAGGGCACCACGAGCAGTACTTC.

This clone is a singleton in its sample. The J gene is TRBJ2-6, the V gene TRBV9, with 7 positions matching TRBD1. Germline-derived CDR1 and CDR2 are SGDLS and YYNGEE. V shed 4 bases and J 6 bases; nucleotides not matched to a gene: 10. The CDR3 length is 16 residues. The CDR3 here is CASSPGTAQEANVLTF. In DNA form, the CDR3 reads TGTGCCAGCAGCCCCGGGACAGCTCAGGAGGCCAACGTCCTGACTTTC.

The chain links TRBV11-3 to TRBJ2-3; a weak D match, TRBD2 (6 bases). The CDR3 has 15 amino acids. With 3 bases removed from V and 6 bases from J, the gap between germline ends came to 16 bases. The germline V gene has CDR1 SGHNT and CDR2 YENEEA. The CDR3 DNA sequence: TGTGCCAGCAGCTTGAACGGGATCGGAGGGGATACGCAGTATTTT. Translating it yields CASSLNGIGGDTQYF.

The J gene is TRBJ2-5, the V gene TRBV9, with D perhaps TRBD2 (5 bases). The length of the CDR3 is 15 residues. V was clipped by 4 bases and J by 2 bases, with 15 bases between them. The V gene's germline CDR1 is SGDLS and CDR2 YYNGEE. CDR3 sequence: CASSPRSGTQETQYF. CDR3 DNA: TGTGCCAGCAGCCCACGCAGCGGAACTCAAGAGACCCAGTACTTC. Looking up the rest from reference TRBV9 and TRBJ2-5 gives the full variable domain: DSGVTQTPKHLITATGQRVTLRCSPRSGDLSVYWYQQSLDQGLQFLIQYYNGEERAKGNILERFSAQQFPDLHSELNLSSLELGDSALYFCASSPRSGTQETQYFGPGTRLLVL.

The genes are TRBV5-5 and TRBJ2-7; D may be TRBD2 (5 bases). The CDR3 length is 13 residues. Trimming cost V 1 base and J 2 bases, with 7 bases left between them. Looked up from germline, CDR1 is SGHKS and CDR2 is YYEKEE (reference sequence). Here the CDR3 DNA reads TGTGCCAGCAGCTTGAGCGGCCCCTACGAGCAGTACTTC. Amino acid sequence: CASSLSGPYEQYF.

A few counts support this clone. The chain recombines TRBV10-3 with TRBJ2-3, with 10 bases identical to TRBD2. CDR3 length: 15 residues. The J segment lost 2 bases and the V segment lost 6 bases, leaving 5 bases of the junction unmatched. Germline V gene data show CDR1 as ENHRY and CDR2 as SYGVKD. The CDR3: CAISASGSYTDTQYF. In nucleotides, the CDR3 is TGTGCCATCAGCGCTAGCGGGAGCTACACAGATACGCAGTATTTT.

The chain links TRBV5-6 to TRBJ1-5; 7 positions agree with TRBD1. Germline V lookup: CDR1 SGHDT, CDR2 YYEEEE. V lost 2 bases and J lost 0; bases outside the gene matches: 5. CDR3 length: 16 amino acids. CDR3 bases: TGTGCCAGCAGCTTCCGACAGGGTTATAGCAATCAGCCCCAGCATTTT. Translating it yields CASSFRQGYSNQPQHF.

The chain recombines TRBV6-4 with TRBJ2-2; D gene unclear. Trimming stripped 6 bases from V and 6 bases from J, with 11 bases between. The CDR3 has 13 residues. CDR1 MRHNA and CDR2 SNTAGT come from the germline V gene. CDR3 loop: CASSPGSAGELFF. DNA of the CDR3: TGTGCCAGCAGCCCCGGAAGCGCCGGGGAGCTGTTTTTT.

The gene calls are TRBV4-1 and TRBJ1-1; 7 nucleotides align to TRBD1. With V trimmed by 1 base and J by 4 bases, 3 bases remained unmatched. This CDR3 region has 14 residues. Germline lookup yields CDR1 MGHRA and CDR2 YSYEKL. The CDR3 DNA follows: TGCGCCAGCAGCCAAGCCTCAGGGGGCACTGAAGCTTTCTTT. Residues: CASSQASGGTEAFF.

V usage is TRBV6-6 and J usage is TRBJ2-5; D perhaps matches TRBD1 (6 bases). The better agreement between TRBJ2-7 and the DNA end casts doubt on the J call. The CDR3 sequence is 14 residues long. CDR1 and CDR2 from the germline V gene are MNHNY and SVGAGI (reference sequence). The CDR3 is CASSYRDTAYEQYF. In DNA form, the CDR3 reads TGTGCCAGCAGTTACCGGGACACCGCCTACGAGCAGTACTTC.

This clone was recorded a few times. The CDR3 sequence is CASSLGRQGSGQPQHF. As DNA, the CDR3 is TGTGCCAGCAGCTTAGGCCGGCAGGGATCAGGTCAGCCCCAGCATTTT. The genes are TRBV7-2 and TRBJ1-5; tentatively, D is TRBD1 (5 bases). Germline CDR1 SGHTA, CDR2 FQGNSA. CDR3 length equals 16 residues. The ends were cut back, 1 base at V and 6 bases at J, with 16 bases in the middle.

This chain links TRBV5-4 with TRBJ1-2; D is ambiguous. V lost 0 bases to trimming and J lost 0 bases, with 9 bases between them. The CDR3 is made up of 15 amino acids. Per the germline V gene, CDR1 is SGHNT and CDR2 is YYREEE (reference sequence). The DNA for the CDR3 is TGTGCCAGCAGCTTGGGTCAGAACCCTAACTATGGCTACACCTTC. It is translated as CASSLGQNPNYGYTF. Full variable domain (rest looked up from reference TRBV5-4 and TRBJ1-2): ETGVTQSPTHLIKTRGQQVTLRCSSQSGHNTVSWYQQALGQGPQFIFQYYREEENGRGNFPPRFSGLQFPNYSSELNVNALELDDSALYLCASSLGQNPNYGYTFGSGTRLTVV.

The V and J genes are TRBV21-1 and TRBJ2-7; TRBD1 is the table's D call, not checked against the DNA. TRBV21-1 corresponds to a pseudogene. The CDR3 totals 13 residues. CDR3 region: CASRGQRPYEQYF. The CDR3 coding sequence is TGTGCCAGCAGAGGACAGCGCCCCTACGAGCAGTACTTC.

The CDR3 protein is CASSRPGTASYEQYF. The DNA of the CDR3 is TGTGCCAGCAGCCGACCAGGGACAGCCTCCTACGAGCAGTACTTC. This sequence joins TRBV7-9 and TRBJ2-7; 7 bases fit TRBD1. Germline V gene sequence: CDR1 SEHNR, CDR2 FQNEAQ (reference sequence). The CDR3 loop spans 15 amino acids. V lost 5 bases and J lost 0; bases outside the gene matches: 7.

V usage is TRBV5-4 and J usage is TRBJ1-4; D is ambiguous. The germline V gene encodes CDR1 SGHNT and CDR2 YYREEE (reference sequence). The V end lost 0 bases, the J end lost 4 bases, and 10 bases lay between the germline ends. This CDR3 spans 15 amino acids. This chain's CDR3 is CASSLGAGLNEKLFF. CDR3 sequence (DNA): TGTGCCAGCAGCTTGGGGGCAGGCCTTAATGAAAAACTGTTTTTT. Using reference TRBV5-4 and TRBJ1-4 for the parts outside the CDR3, the full variable domain is ETGVTQSPTHLIKTRGQQVTLRCSSQSGHNTVSWYQQALGQGPQFIFQYYREEENGRGNFPPRFSGLQFPNYSSELNVNALELDDSALYLCASSLGAGLNEKLFFGSGTQLSVL.